The 21 T cell receptor beta chains listed next were all sequenced from one sample in a study of blood T cell repertoires in COVID-19. TCRdb's table, derived via immunoSEQ multiplex PCR, lists solely in-frame clones and lacks some. The table lists roughly 110,000 clones, around 85% of them singletons. Sequencing was carried out using peripheral blood. Source of these receptors: a woman aged 60-70 years with COVID-19, enrolled during active disease.

This chain uses TRBV28 with TRBJ1-5, with 7 positions matching TRBD1. From germline, CDR1 is MDHEN and CDR2 SYDVKM. V gave up 5 bases and J gave up 1 base; unmatched junction bases: 5. This CDR3 region has 15 residues. The CDR3 DNA sequence: TGTGCCAGCAGTCCGGGGACAGCGAGCAATCAGCCCCAGCATTTT. Its protein is CASSPGTASNQPQHF.

V gene TRBV6-6 combines with J gene TRBJ1-5; no clear D. Germline CDR1 reads MNHNY; CDR2 reads SVGAGI (reference sequence). V lost 0 bases and J lost 4, with 10 bases in between. This CDR3 spans 15 amino acids. The CDR3 coding sequence is TGTGCCAGCAGTTACTCGAGAACGGAGAATCAGCCCCAGCATTTT. Translated, it gives CASSYSRTENQPQHF.

The V call is TRBV27, the J call TRBJ2-1; 9 nucleotides agree with TRBD1. V gave up 3 bases and J gave up 0 bases; unmatched junction bases: 9. This CDR3 has 18 amino acids. The germline V gene has CDR1 MNHEY and CDR2 SMNVEV (reference sequence). The DNA for the CDR3 is TGTGCCAGCAGTTTTCGCCTTGGACAGGGGAGCTCCTACAATGAGCAGTTCTTC. This codes for CASSFRLGQGSSYNEQFF.

This clone was detected only a few times. J is TRBJ1-1 and V is TRBV18; D unclear. CDR3 length: 17 residues. Germline V gene sequence: CDR1 KGHSH, CDR2 LQKENI. V lost 2 bases and J lost 1, with 17 bases in between. The CDR3 DNA reads as TGTGCCAGCTCACCAGGTCCCCCCGGGTTGGGGAACACTGAAGCTTTCTTT. This codes for CASSPGPPGLGNTEAFF.

This clone was detected only a few times. The gene calls are TRBV4-1 and TRBJ1-2; 7 bases fit TRBD1. In germline, CDR1 is MGHRA, CDR2 YSYEKL. This CDR3 is built from 14 residues. With 3 bases clipped from V and 2 bases from J, the junction kept 3 bases outside the gene matches. The CDR3 sequence is CASSQVTGNYGYTF. The CDR3 DNA sequence: TGCGCCAGCAGCCAGGTGACAGGGAACTATGGCTACACCTTC.

In nucleotides, the CDR3 is TGTGCCAGTAGTATTTGGCGGACAGGGAAAGGCTACACCTTC. This translates into CASSIWRTGKGYTF. J is TRBJ1-2 and V is TRBV19, with TRBD1 matching over 8 bases. Germline V gene sequence: CDR1 LNHDA, CDR2 SQIVND (reference sequence). V lost 3 bases, J lost 8 bases, and 8 bases stayed unmatched. The CDR3 runs 14 residues.

V and J are TRBV19 and TRBJ2-2, with 8 bases matching TRBD2. J was trimmed by 0 bases and V by 6 bases; bases with no gene match: 6. Germline assignment: CDR1 LNHDA and CDR2 SQIVND (reference sequence). This CDR3 region has 16 residues. Here the CDR3 DNA reads TGTGCCAGTAGCCGTAGCGGGGCCGCGAACACCGGGGAGCTGTTTTTT. As protein: CASSRSGAANTGELFF.

The chain uses TRBV27 and TRBJ1-2; TRBD1 agrees at 8 bases. Germline CDR1 reads MNHEY; CDR2 reads SMNVEV (reference sequence). V gave up 3 bases and J gave up 4 bases; unmatched junction bases: 10. The CDR3 loop spans 16 amino acids. CDR3 nucleotide sequence: TGTGCCAGCAGTTTGGGCGGACAGGGCCCACCCTATGGCTACACCTTC. Protein product: CASSLGGQGPPYGYTF.

The chain uses TRBV27 and TRBJ1-2; 7 nucleotides align to TRBD1. Germline CDR1 and CDR2: MNHEY and SMNVEV (reference sequence). The CDR3 consists of 13 residues. Trimming took 5 bases from V and 8 from J; bases not matched to a gene: 8. The CDR3 region is CASSQQTGQGYTF. The CDR3 DNA is TGTGCCAGCAGTCAGCAGACAGGGCAGGGCTACACCTTC.

This chain joins TRBV19 and TRBJ1-5; 7 bases line up with TRBD1. Germline CDR1 LNHDA, CDR2 SQIVND (reference sequence). V shed 5 bases and J 4 bases; nucleotides not matched to a gene: 11. The CDR3 covers 16 residues. CDR3 DNA sequence: TGTGCCAGTAGTTTACAGGGGACTTGGGGGAATCAGCCCCAGCATTTT. Amino acid sequence: CASSLQGTWGNQPQHF.

The CDR3 loop is CATRSGGNYGYTF. The CDR3 coding sequence is TGTGCCACCAGGTCTGGGGGGAACTATGGCTACACCTTC. The chain uses TRBV24-1 and TRBJ1-2; perhaps TRBD1 as D (5 bases). The CDR3 sequence is 13 residues long. Germline V gene data show CDR1 as KGHDR and CDR2 as SFDVKD. V shed 7 bases and J shed 2 bases, with 10 bases lying between them.

The chain couples TRBV19 to TRBJ2-5; 8 nucleotides match TRBD2. Germline V lookup: CDR1 LNHDA, CDR2 SQIVND (reference sequence). V gave up 3 bases and J gave up 0 bases; unmatched junction bases: 6. The CDR3 is 16 amino acids. The CDR3 here is CASSIIPGGNQETQYF. CDR3 sequence (DNA): TGTGCCAGTAGTATCATTCCGGGGGGGAACCAAGAGACCCAGTACTTC.

The table lists this clone with a few counts. J is TRBJ2-3 and V is TRBV3-1 (or the pseudogene TRBV3-2), with 8 bases identical to TRBD1. CDR1 LGHDT and CDR2 YNNKEL come from the germline V gene (reference sequence). Losses at the gene ends were 1 base for V and 3 bases for J; bases not matched to a gene: 9. The CDR3 covers 17 residues. The CDR3 protein is CASSQGQGAFITDTQYF. The CDR3 DNA sequence: TGTGCCAGCAGCCAAGGGCAGGGGGCCTTTATTACAGATACGCAGTATTTT.

This sequence joins TRBV7-3 and TRBJ2-1; D is possibly TRBD1 (6 bases). Germline-derived CDR1 and CDR2 are SGHTA and FQGTGA. V lost 5 bases to trimming and J lost 4 bases, with 18 bases between them. The CDR3 sequence is 16 residues long. The CDR3 region is CASSPIGGIRYNEQFF. The DNA of the CDR3 is TGTGCCAGCAGCCCCATAGGGGGAATCAGATACAATGAGCAGTTCTTC.

This clone was observed once. This chain links TRBV28 with TRBJ1-4; D is undetermined. The CDR3 runs to 17 residues. Between the trimmed V and J ends, which lost 6 bases and 2 bases, there was a span of 19 bases. CDR1 MDHEN and CDR2 SYDVKM come from the germline V gene. The CDR3 DNA reads as TGTGCCAGCAGGTCTCCAGGAACTCAGTTGACTAATGAAAAACTGTTTTTT. Its protein product is CASRSPGTQLTNEKLFF.

The chain employs TRBV7-8 and TRBJ1-2; D is undetermined. Germline CDR1 SGHVS, CDR2 FQNEAQ. The CDR3 extends over 16 amino acids. The V end lost 5 bases, the J end lost 3 bases, and 19 bases lay between the germline ends. The CDR3 DNA sequence: TGTGCCAGCAGCCGATTCGTTCGAGGCTCGGACTATGGCTACACCTTC. Translation: CASSRFVRGSDYGYTF.

Regarding this clone: The germline gene is not matched at one end of the junction; a read error may be the cause. The sample has other DNA sequences that encode this CDR3 too. The rearrangement links TRBV12-5 to TRBJ2-5, with 7 bases that match TRBD2. Germline CDR1 LGHNT, CDR2 FRNRAP. The CDR3 loop spans 17 amino acids. The CDR3 bases are TGTGCTTGTGGTTTGGGGGGGACTGGAGGGCAACAAGAGACCCAGTACTTC. Encoded protein: CACGLGGTGGQQETQYF.

The chain couples TRBV7-3 to TRBJ2-1; 7 bases fit TRBD2. The CDR3 spans 18 residues. V lost 2 bases to trimming and J lost 3 bases; unmatched junction nucleotides: 13. Looked up from germline, CDR1 is SGHTA and CDR2 is FQGTGA. CDR3 sequence (DNA): TGTGCCAGCAGCTTAGGCCCGGGCGGGGGAGATATCTACAATGAGCAGTTCTTC. Its protein is CASSLGPGGGDIYNEQFF.

The V call is TRBV30, the J call TRBJ2-7, with 10 bases aligning to TRBD1. From germline, CDR1 is GTSNPN and CDR2 SVGIG (reference sequence). The CDR3 totals 14 residues. With V trimmed by 3 bases and J by 1 base, 3 bases remained unmatched. The DNA for the CDR3 is TGTGCCTGGAGGGGGGACAGGGGATCCTACGAGCAGTACTTC. It yields the protein CAWRGDRGSYEQYF.

V and J are TRBV6-2 or TRBV6-3 and TRBJ2-2, with 10 bases fitting TRBD1. The CDR3 extends over 17 amino acids. Losses at the gene ends were 2 bases for V and 7 bases for J; bases not matched to a gene: 10. The germline V gene has CDR1 MNHEY and CDR2 SVGEGT. The CDR3 loop is CASSYTRRQGAGGELFF. CDR3 sequence (DNA): TGTGCCAGCAGTTACACCCGACGACAGGGGGCGGGCGGGGAGCTGTTTTTT.

The chain has TRBV13 and TRBJ1-3; maybe TRBD1 (6 bases). The germline gives CDR1 PRHDT, CDR2 FYEKMQ (reference sequence). The CDR3 runs to 12 residues. V lost 5 bases to trimming and J lost 8 bases, with 10 bases between them. The CDR3 sequence is CASSTGKDTIYF. For the CDR3, the DNA is TGTGCCAGCAGCACAGGGAAGGACACCATATATTTT.